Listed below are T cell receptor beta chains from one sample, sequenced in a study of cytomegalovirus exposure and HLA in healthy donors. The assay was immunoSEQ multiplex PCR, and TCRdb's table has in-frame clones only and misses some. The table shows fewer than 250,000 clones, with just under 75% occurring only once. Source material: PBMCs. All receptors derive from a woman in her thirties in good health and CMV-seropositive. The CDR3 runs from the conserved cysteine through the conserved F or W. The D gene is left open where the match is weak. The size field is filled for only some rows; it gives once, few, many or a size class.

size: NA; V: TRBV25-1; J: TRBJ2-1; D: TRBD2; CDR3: CASSESGLAGGNEQFF; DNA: TGTGCCAGCAGTGAATCGGGTCTAGCGGGAGGCAATGAGCAGTTCTTC
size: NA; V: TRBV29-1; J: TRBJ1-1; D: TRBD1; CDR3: CSVGQGATNWGTEAFF; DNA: TGCAGCGTAGGACAGGGGGCAACGAATTGGGGGACTGAAGCTTTCTTT
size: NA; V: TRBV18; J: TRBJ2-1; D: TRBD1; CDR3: CASSLDRVHNEQFF; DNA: TGTGCCAGCTCATTGGACAGGGTCCACAATGAGCAGTTCTTC
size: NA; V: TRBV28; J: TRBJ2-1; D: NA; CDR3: CASSQPYGTEQFF; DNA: TGTGCCAGCAGTCAACCCTACGGGACAGAGCAGTTCTTC
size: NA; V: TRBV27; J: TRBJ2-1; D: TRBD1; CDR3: CASSLQGAYNEQFF; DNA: TGTGCCAGCAGTTTACAGGGGGCTTACAATGAGCAGTTCTTC
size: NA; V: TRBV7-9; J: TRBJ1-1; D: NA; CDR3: CASTAPHRPSEAFF; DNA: TGTGCCAGCACCGCCCCCCACAGGCCGAGCGAAGCTTTCTTT
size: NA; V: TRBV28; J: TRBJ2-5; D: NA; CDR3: CASSSPSLAPQETQYF; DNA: TGTGCCAGCAGTTCACCCTCCCTAGCACCCCAAGAGACCCAGTACTTC
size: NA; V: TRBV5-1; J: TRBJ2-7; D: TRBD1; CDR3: CASSSGQGYEQYF; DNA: TGCGCCAGCAGCTCGGGACAGGGCTACGAGCAGTACTTC
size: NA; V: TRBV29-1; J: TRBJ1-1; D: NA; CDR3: CSVGQGSEAFF; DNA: TGCAGCGTTGGGCAGGGTAGTGAAGCTTTCTTT
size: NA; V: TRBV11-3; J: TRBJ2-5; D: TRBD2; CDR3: CASSPRTSSETQYF; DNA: TGTGCCAGCAGCCCCCGGACTAGCAGCGAGACCCAGTACTTC
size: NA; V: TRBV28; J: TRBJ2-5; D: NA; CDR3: CASSLISSEKRETQYF; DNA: TGTGCCAGCAGTTTAATCTCTAGCGAAAAGCGGGAGACCCAGTACTTC
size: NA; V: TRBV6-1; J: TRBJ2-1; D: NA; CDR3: CASSPIEGPYNEQFF; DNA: TGTGCCAGCAGTCCCATAGAGGGCCCCTACAATGAGCAGTTCTTC
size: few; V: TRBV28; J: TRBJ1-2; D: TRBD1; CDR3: CASSRTGGAYGYTF; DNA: TGTGCCAGCAGTCGGACAGGGGGTGCCTATGGCTACACCTTC
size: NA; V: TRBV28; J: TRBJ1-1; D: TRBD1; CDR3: CASSLRNRGLVHTEAFF; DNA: TGTGCCAGCAGTTTAAGGAACAGGGGGCTTGTTCACACTGAAGCTTTCTTT
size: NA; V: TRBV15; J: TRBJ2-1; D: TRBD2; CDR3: CATTRTRIGNEQFF; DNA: TGTGCCACCACCCGGACTAGAATTGGGAATGAGCAGTTCTTC
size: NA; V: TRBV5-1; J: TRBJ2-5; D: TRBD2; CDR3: CASDPGGGPGEQYF; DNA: TGCGCCAGCGACCCTGGCGGGGGGCCTGGAGAGCAGTACTTC
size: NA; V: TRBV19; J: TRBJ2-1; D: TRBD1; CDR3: CASSRQGIYNEQFF; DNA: TGTGCCAGTTCGAGACAGGGTATTTACAATGAGCAGTTCTTC
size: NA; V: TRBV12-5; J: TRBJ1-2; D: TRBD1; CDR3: CASGSGTGESNLGYTF; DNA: TGTGCTAGTGGTTCCGGGACAGGGGAGAGTAACCTTGGCTACACCTTC
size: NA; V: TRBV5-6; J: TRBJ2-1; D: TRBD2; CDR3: CASSSQRETYNEQFF; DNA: TGTGCCAGCAGCTCCCAGCGGGAGACCTACAATGAGCAGTTCTTC
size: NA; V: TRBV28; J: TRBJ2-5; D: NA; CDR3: CASSSGHQQETQYF; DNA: TGTGCCAGCAGTTCGGGACACCAACAAGAGACCCAGTACTTC
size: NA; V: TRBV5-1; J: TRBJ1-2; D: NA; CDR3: CASSANGQRDGYTF; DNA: TGCGCCAGCAGCGCCAACGGACAGAGGGATGGCTACACCTTC
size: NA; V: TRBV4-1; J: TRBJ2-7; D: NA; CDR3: CASSGAGNSYEQYF; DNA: TGCGCCAGCAGCGGAGCGGGTAACTCCTACGAGCAGTACTTC
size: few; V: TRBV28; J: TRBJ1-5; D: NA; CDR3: CAGQGTRGINQPQHF; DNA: TGTGCCGGGCAGGGGACAAGGGGGATCAATCAGCCCCAGCATTTT
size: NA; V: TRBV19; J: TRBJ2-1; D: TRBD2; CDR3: CASSIVPAGVYEQFF; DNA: TGTGCCAGTAGTATAGTTCCCGCGGGAGTCTATGAGCAGTTCTTC
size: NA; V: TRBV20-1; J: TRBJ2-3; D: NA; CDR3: CSAARDTQYF; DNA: TGCAGTGCAGCCCGTGATACGCAGTATTTT
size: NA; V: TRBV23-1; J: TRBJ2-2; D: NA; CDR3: CASSQSIRENTGELFF; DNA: TGCGCCAGCAGTCAATCAATCCGGGAGAACACCGGGGAGCTGTTTTTT
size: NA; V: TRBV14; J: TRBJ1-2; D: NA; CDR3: CASNPGQGIYGYTF; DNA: TGTGCCAGCAATCCGGGACAAGGGATTTATGGCTACACCTTC
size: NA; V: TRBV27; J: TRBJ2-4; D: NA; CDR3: CAGGSWNIQYF; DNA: TGTGCCGGCGGGTCTTGGAACATTCAGTACTTC
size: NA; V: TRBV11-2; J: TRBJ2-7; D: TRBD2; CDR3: CASSPGTSGYEQYF; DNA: TGTGCCAGCAGCCCCGGGACTAGCGGCTACGAGCAGTACTTC
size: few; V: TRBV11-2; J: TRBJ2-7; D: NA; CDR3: CASSLGASYEQYF; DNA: TGTGCCAGCAGCCTCGGAGCCTCCTACGAGCAGTACTTC
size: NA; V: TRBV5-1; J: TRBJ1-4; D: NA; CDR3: CASSFQGGGANEKLFF; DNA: TGCGCCAGCAGCTTCCAGGGAGGGGGGGCTAATGAAAAACTGTTTTTT
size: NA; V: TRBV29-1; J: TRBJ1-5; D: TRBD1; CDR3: CSGQPDRAAKYQPQHF; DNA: TGCAGCGGTCAACCCGACAGGGCGGCGAAGTATCAGCCCCAGCATTTT
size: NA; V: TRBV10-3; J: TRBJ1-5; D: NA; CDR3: CAISESPGDSNQPQHF; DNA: TGTGCCATCAGTGAGTCCCCGGGGGATAGCAATCAGCCCCAGCATTTT
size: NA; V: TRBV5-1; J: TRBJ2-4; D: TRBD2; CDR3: CASSFSTKREAKNIQYF; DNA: TGCGCCAGCAGCTTCTCTACTAAGCGGGAAGCCAAAAACATTCAGTACTTC
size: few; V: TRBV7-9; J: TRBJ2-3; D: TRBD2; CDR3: CASSAAGGRAQDTQYF; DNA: TGTGCCAGCAGCGCAGCTGGCGGGAGGGCCCAAGATACGCAGTATTTT
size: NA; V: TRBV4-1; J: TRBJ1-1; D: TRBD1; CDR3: CASSPTTGTGTIMNTEAFF; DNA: TGCGCCAGCAGCCCGACTACCGGGACAGGGACGATTATGAACACTGAAGCTTTCTTT
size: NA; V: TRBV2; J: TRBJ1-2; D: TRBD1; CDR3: CASSEDRGSVTNYGYTF; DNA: TGTGCCAGCAGTGAAGACAGGGGATCGGTAACAAACTATGGCTACACCTTC
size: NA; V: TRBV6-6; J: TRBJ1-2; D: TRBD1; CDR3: CASSQGQPVYGYTF; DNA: TGTGCCAGCAGCCAGGGACAGCCCGTCTATGGCTACACCTTC
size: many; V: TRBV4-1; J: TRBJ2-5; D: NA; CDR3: CASSQGDQGIETQYF; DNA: TGCGCCAGCAGCCAAGGGGATCAGGGAATAGAGACCCAGTACTTC
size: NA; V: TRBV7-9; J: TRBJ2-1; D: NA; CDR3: CASSSQADEQFF; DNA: TGTGCCAGCAGCTCCCAGGCTGATGAGCAGTTCTTC
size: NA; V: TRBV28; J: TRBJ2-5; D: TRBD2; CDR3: CASSSPGGRDQETQYF; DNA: TGTGCCAGCAGCTCCCCGGGAGGGCGGGACCAAGAGACCCAGTACTTC
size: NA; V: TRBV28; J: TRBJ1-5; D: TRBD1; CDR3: CATPGGAGQPQHF; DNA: TGTGCCACCCCAGGGGGCGCAGGTCAGCCCCAGCATTTT
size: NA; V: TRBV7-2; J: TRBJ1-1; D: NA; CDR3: CASSLDAGRATEAFF; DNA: TGTGCCAGCAGCTTAGACGCCGGGAGGGCCACTGAAGCTTTCTTT
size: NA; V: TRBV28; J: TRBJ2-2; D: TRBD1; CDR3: CASGTLPGQGNTGELFF; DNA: TGTGCCAGCGGCACATTACCGGGACAGGGGAACACCGGGGAGCTGTTTTTT
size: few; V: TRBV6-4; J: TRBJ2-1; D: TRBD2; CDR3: CASSDGTSNEQFF; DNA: TGTGCCAGCAGTGACGGGACTAGCAATGAGCAGTTCTTC
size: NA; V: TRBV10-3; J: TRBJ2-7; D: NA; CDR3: CAISDLYEQYF; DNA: TGTGCCATCAGTGACCTCTACGAGCAGTACTTC
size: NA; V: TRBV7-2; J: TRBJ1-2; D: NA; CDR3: CASSLLGRINYGYTF; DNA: TGTGCCAGCAGCTTATTGGGCAGGATAAACTATGGCTACACCTTC
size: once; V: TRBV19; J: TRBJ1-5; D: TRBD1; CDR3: CASSIRDRTYSNQPQHF; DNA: TGTGCCAGTAGTATTCGGGACAGAACTTATAGCAATCAGCCCCAGCATTTT
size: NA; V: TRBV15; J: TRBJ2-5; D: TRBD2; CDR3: CATSSGTSGRGGETQYF; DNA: TGTGCCACCAGCAGCGGGACTAGCGGGAGAGGAGGAGAGACCCAGTACTTC
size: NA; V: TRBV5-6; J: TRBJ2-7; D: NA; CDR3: CASSSNMKTGTYEQYF; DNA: TGTGCCAGCAGCTCAAACATGAAAACGGGGACTTACGAGCAGTACTTC
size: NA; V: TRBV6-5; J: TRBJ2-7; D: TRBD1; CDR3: CASSFQAAGGTYEQYF; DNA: TGTGCCAGCAGTTTCCAAGCCGCAGGGGGCACCTACGAGCAGTACTTC